This TCR beta chain was sequenced for a study of OX40 agonist ivuxolimab in advanced cancers. Study outcomes and limitations: Clonal expansion was among the lowest in partial responders at 0.1-3.0 mg/kg, especially CD8+.

The CDR3 sequence is 14 residues long. Germline assignment: CDR1 MNHEY and CDR2 SMNVEV (reference sequence). V was trimmed by 7 bases and J by 4 bases, leaving 16 bases between them. Generated by immunoSEQ multiplex PCR, the TCRdb table keeps only in-frame clones and is missing some. The sample contains tens of thousands of clones, around nine tenths of which appear only once. As concerns this clone: As yet, its antigen is unknown.

Autoimmune disease history or systemic immunosuppression was exclusionary. The specimen comprised CD4+ or CD8+ T cells sorted from blood, sampled in a trial of the OX40 agonist ivuxolimab. The sequence was collected from an adult with an advanced solid tumor such as melanoma, head and neck, liver or kidney cancer. The V gene is TRBV27, the J gene TRBJ2-5, with D tentatively TRBD1 (6 bases). CDR3 loop: CASTKTGSGETQYF. CDR3 nucleotides: TGTGCCAGCACTAAGACAGGTTCGGGAGAGACCCAGTACTTC.